Presented here are 11 T cell receptor beta chains from one specimen sequenced in a study of cytomegalovirus exposure and HLA in healthy donors. Both 60 Vbeta primers and 13 Jbeta primers went into the PCR. Generated by immunoSEQ multiplex PCR, the TCRdb table keeps only in-frame clones and is missing some. The data contain 170,000 or so clones, almost 85% of them singletons. The sample consisted of PBMCs. The receptor source for this set is a girl aged 5 to 17 in good health and CMV-seropositive.

The chain links TRBV20-1 to TRBJ2-4, with 8 positions matching TRBD1. CDR3 length: 11 residues. Unmatched junction bases numbered 3, after V lost 5 bases and J lost 9 bases. The germline V gene has CDR1 DFQATT and CDR2 SNEGSKA (reference sequence). The CDR3 region is CSAAQGGIQYF. The CDR3 DNA reads as TGCAGTGCTGCACAGGGGGGCATTCAGTACTTC.

The J gene is TRBJ1-2, the V gene TRBV5-1; D gene unclear. This CDR3 is built from 15 residues. Germline loops: CDR1 SGHRS, CDR2 YFSETQ. The ends were cut back, 0 bases at V and 4 bases at J, with 13 bases in the middle. The CDR3 loop reads CASSLVRGSRYGYTF. The CDR3 DNA sequence: TGCGCCAGCAGCTTGGTGCGAGGCTCTCGCTATGGCTACACCTTC.

The chain has TRBV27 and TRBJ1-2, with D unclear. With 4 bases removed from V and 2 bases from J, the gap between germline ends came to 8 bases. Germline CDR1 and CDR2: MNHEY and SMNVEV (reference sequence). There are 13 residues in the CDR3. The CDR3 nucleotides are TGTGCCAGCAGTTCGGACTGGAACTATGGCTACACCTTC. Its protein product is CASSSDWNYGYTF.

This rearrangement joins TRBV27 to TRBJ2-2, with 7 bases identical to TRBD1. Germline assignment: CDR1 MNHEY and CDR2 SMNVEV (reference sequence). The junction had 9 bases not matched to a gene; V was cut back by 5 bases and J by 6 bases. The CDR3 is 15 amino acids. The CDR3 spells CASSPFRTGPGELFF. CDR3 sequence (DNA): TGTGCCAGCAGTCCCTTCAGGACAGGCCCCGGGGAGCTGTTTTTT.

This clone was counted once. The gene calls are TRBV5-1 and TRBJ2-1, with TRBD2 identical over 16 bases. The germline V gene encodes CDR1 SGHRS and CDR2 YFSETQ. V gave up 4 bases and J gave up 14 bases; unmatched junction bases: 6. The CDR3 has 14 residues. CDR3 sequence reads: CASSAGTSGGAEFF. DNA of the CDR3: TGCGCCAGCAGCGCAGGGACTAGCGGGGGGGCGGAGTTCTTC. Based on the CDR3 plus reference TRBV5-1 and TRBJ2-1, the full variable domain is KAGVTQTPRYLIKTRGQQVTLSCSPISGHRSVSWYQQTPGQGLQFLFEYFSETQRNKGNFPGRFSGRQFSNSRSEMNVSTLELGDSALYLCASSAGTSGGAEFFGPGTRLTVL.

The V and J genes are TRBV14 and TRBJ1-1; no reliable D call. V lost 0 bases to trimming and J lost 8 bases, with 10 bases between them. This CDR3 region has 13 residues. Germline V gene data show CDR1 as SGHDN and CDR2 as FVKESK. This CDR3 is CASSQDGLREAFF. In DNA form, the CDR3 reads TGTGCCAGCAGCCAAGACGGCCTGCGGGAAGCTTTCTTT.

V gene TRBV9 combines with J gene TRBJ2-3; 7 bases are shared with TRBD1. Germline loops: CDR1 SGDLS, CDR2 YYNGEE. Germline trimming cut 0 bases from V and 4 bases from J; bases unmatched to any gene: 5. The CDR3 has 15 amino acids. The chain's CDR3 is CASSVGGGRADTQYF. The CDR3 DNA sequence: TGTGCCAGCAGCGTAGGAGGGGGCCGGGCAGATACGCAGTATTTT.

The chain couples TRBV28 to TRBJ2-1; 8 bases align to TRBD1. The CDR3 runs to 17 residues. Germline CDR1 is MDHEN and CDR2 is SYDVKM. Unmatched junction bases numbered 12, after V lost 5 bases and J lost 3 bases. CDR3 sequence reads: CASSPQGAYSYYNEQFF. The CDR3, as DNA: TGTGCCAGCAGTCCCCAGGGGGCTTACTCGTACTACAATGAGCAGTTCTTC.

The V call is TRBV7-2, the J call TRBJ2-5; 9 bases align to TRBD2. Unmatched junction bases numbered 8, after V lost 1 base and J lost 5 bases. Per the germline V gene, CDR1 is SGHTA and CDR2 is FQGNSA. The CDR3 length is 16 residues. The CDR3, as DNA: TGTGCCAGCAGCTTAGTCTCTAGCGGGGTCGGGGAGACCCAGTACTTC. It codes for CASSLVSSGVGETQYF.

This chain uses TRBV5-1 with TRBJ2-2, with 8 bases matching TRBD1. This CDR3 has 17 amino acids. Germline V gene lookup returns CDR1 SGHRS and CDR2 YFSETQ. The junction had 10 bases not matched to a gene; V was cut back by 4 bases and J by 2 bases. The DNA for the CDR3 is TGCGCCAGCAGCCCGCGGACAGGGCAGGTTAACACCGGGGAGCTGTTTTTT. Residues: CASSPRTGQVNTGELFF.

This clone was recorded only once. The chain recombines TRBV7-3 with TRBJ2-2; 9 bases fit TRBD1. Germline V gene lookup returns CDR1 SGHTA and CDR2 FQGTGA. This CDR3 has 13 residues. The V gene end was trimmed by 7 bases and the J gene end by 9 bases; junction bases not matched to a gene: 6. CDR3 sequence reads: CASTSQGARELFF. CDR3 bases: TGTGCCAGCACCTCACAGGGGGCCAGGGAGCTGTTTTTT.